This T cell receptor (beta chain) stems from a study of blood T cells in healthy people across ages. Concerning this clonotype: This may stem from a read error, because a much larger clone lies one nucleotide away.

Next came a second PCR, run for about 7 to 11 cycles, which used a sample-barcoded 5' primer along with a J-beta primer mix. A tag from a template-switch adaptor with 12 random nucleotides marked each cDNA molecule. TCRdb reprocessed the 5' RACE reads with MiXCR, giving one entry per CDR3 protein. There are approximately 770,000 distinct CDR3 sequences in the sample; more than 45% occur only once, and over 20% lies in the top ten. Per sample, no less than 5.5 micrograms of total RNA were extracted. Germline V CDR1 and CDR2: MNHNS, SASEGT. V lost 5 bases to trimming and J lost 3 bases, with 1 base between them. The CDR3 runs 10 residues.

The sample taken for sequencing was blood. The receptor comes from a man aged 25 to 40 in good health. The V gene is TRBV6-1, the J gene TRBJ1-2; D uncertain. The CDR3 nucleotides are TGTGCCAGCAGTCACTATGGCTACACCTTC. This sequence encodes CASSHYGYTF.